This TCR beta chain is drawn from a study of Graves' ophthalmopathy and Graves' hyperthyroidism. The study's findings and limits: The 13-signature model separated ophthalmopathy from stable hyperthyroidism at almost 90% sensitivity and around 77% specificity.

Ophthalmopathy donors' eye disease showed moderate-to-severe activity, CAS of at least 3, NOSPECS of at least 4 and duration under 3 months. Ineligible for inclusion were patients with other autoimmune diseases, uncontrolled infections, pregnancy or lactation. Amplification of TCR beta CDR3 regions used RNA transcripts. RT-PCR in the first round used HTBI primers; a second-round multiplex PCR followed. TCRdb ran MiXCR on the multiplex PCR reads and lists one entry per CDR3 protein. The table lists about 700,000 distinct CDR3 sequences, 40% of them singletons. This clonotype occurred a few times. Its antigen is still unknown. Just one base apart from a much larger clone, this may be a read error. The specimen sequenced was peripheral blood. The clonotype comes from an adult man with Graves' ophthalmopathy.

Written as DNA, the CDR3 is TGCAGCGTTGAGGGCGACAGGGGCTATGGCTACACCTTC. Translated: CSVEGDRGYGYTF. The V call is TRBV29-1, the J call TRBJ1-2, with TRBD1 matching over 8 bases. V trimming: 3 bases; J trimming: 4 bases; junction bases outside the gene matches: 4. The CDR3 is 13 residues long. Per the germline V gene, CDR1 is SQVTM and CDR2 is ANQGSEA.